These 10 T cell receptor beta chains were sequenced from one sample in a study of CD8 T cells in ankylosing spondylitis. Study-level results: A motif in TCR beta, a set of roughly eight highly homologous variants, appeared characteristic of ankylosing spondylitis blood.

Their cognate antigens are unknown. One entry per CDR3 protein, called by TCRdb with MiXCR from the 5' RACE reads. The table shows fewer than 550,000 distinct CDR3 sequences, with approximately 5.3% occurring only once. Specimen: blood, either unsorted or a sorted T cell fraction (not recorded which). The source of these receptors is a male donor with ankylosing spondylitis.

The chain recombines TRBV11-2 with TRBJ2-2; TRBD2 matches 7 bases. The V gene's germline CDR1 is SGHAT and CDR2 FQNNGV. V trimming: 2 bases; J trimming: 1 base; junction bases outside the gene matches: 4. There are 16 residues in the CDR3. CDR3 DNA sequence: TGTGCCAGCAGCTTACAGGCTAGCGGGAACACCGGGGAGCTGTTTTTT. Its translation: CASSLQASGNTGELFF.

This clonotype was detected ten times or more. The chain carries TRBV28 and TRBJ1-2; no definite D call. Per germline, CDR1 MDHEN and CDR2 SYDVKM. This CDR3 has 14 amino acids. Trimming left V 8 bases short and J 2 bases short, with 15 bases between. CDR3 loop: CASATAGSNYGYTF. CDR3 bases: TGTGCCAGCGCGACCGCCGGGAGCAACTATGGCTACACCTTC.

This clonotype was seen at least ten times. The rearrangement uses TRBV20-1 and TRBJ1-1, with TRBD1 as a possible D gene (5 bases). The length of the CDR3 is 13 residues. The germline V gene encodes CDR1 DFQATT and CDR2 SNEGSKA (reference sequence). The V and J ends lost 5 bases and 1 base respectively, with 11 bases between them. As DNA, the CDR3 is TGCAGTGCTCGCCCTGACAGGAACACTGAAGCTTTCTTT. It encodes CSARPDRNTEAFF.

The V gene is TRBV5-5, the J gene TRBJ2-5, with D perhaps TRBD1 (6 bases). CDR1 and CDR2 from the germline V gene are SGHKS and YYEKEE (reference sequence). This CDR3 is 14 amino acids long. V lost 4 bases and J 3 bases, leaving 13 bases between the germline ends. CDR3: CASSRGYREETQYF. CDR3 nucleotides: TGTGCCAGCAGCCGAGGATACAGGGAAGAGACCCAGTACTTC.

This clonotype was observed at least ten times. The chain has TRBV25-1 and TRBJ1-2, with D possibly TRBD1 on 5 matching bases. CDR1 is MGHDK and CDR2 is SYGVNS in the germline V gene. Deletions cut 7 bases from V and 3 bases from J, with 12 bases between. The CDR3 length is 13 residues. The CDR3 reads CASTPGRHYGYTF. CDR3 nucleotides: TGTGCCAGCACTCCGGGACGACACTATGGCTACACCTTC.

In its sample, this clonotype was seen many times. The V call is TRBV12-3 or TRBV12-4, the J call TRBJ1-1, with unresolved D. Trimming removed 4 bases at V and 0 bases at J, with 15 bases between. The CDR3 length is 16 residues. CDR3: CASSSRWTGLNTEAFF. The CDR3 DNA reads TGTGCCAGCAGTTCCCGTTGGACGGGCTTGAACACTGAAGCTTTCTTT.

Ten or more counts support this clonotype. The rearrangement joins TRBV6-2 or TRBV6-3 to TRBJ2-1, with 7 bases identical to TRBD2. CDR1 is MNHEY, CDR2 SVGEGT, per germline. The CDR3 has 17 residues. Trimming at V came to 2 bases and at J to 1 base, leaving 8 bases not matched to a gene. The CDR3 nucleotides are TGTGCCAGCAGTTACGCCGGGGGGTCCTGGTCCTACAATGAGCAGTTCTTC. Translating it yields CASSYAGGSWSYNEQFF.

This clonotype showed up many times. This rearrangement joins TRBV20-1 to TRBJ1-1, with TRBD1 identical over 8 bases. V dropped 3 bases and J dropped 10; count of bases not matched to a gene: 10. The CDR3 runs to 13 residues. Germline V CDR1 and CDR2: DFQATT, SNEGSKA (reference sequence). CDR3 residues: CSASHRDRYTAFF. The CDR3, as DNA: TGCAGTGCTAGCCACAGGGACAGGTACACAGCTTTCTTT.

To note about this clonotype: A much larger clone lies one base from this, so it may be a read error. V is TRBV20-1 and J is TRBJ2-3; D call uncertain. The germline V gene encodes CDR1 DFQATT and CDR2 SNEGSKA (reference sequence). V was cut by 2 bases and J by 3 bases, with 12 bases left in between. This CDR3 is 14 amino acids long. The CDR3 loop reads CSARYWPRTDTQYF. Here the CDR3 DNA reads TGCAGTGCTAGATATTGGCCGCGTACAGATACGCAGTATTTT.

This clonotype was counted ten times or more. V gene TRBV20-1 combines with J gene TRBJ2-2, with 8 bases fitting TRBD2. The CDR3 covers 17 residues. V dropped 5 bases and J dropped 3; count of bases not matched to a gene: 14. The V gene's germline CDR1 is DFQATT and CDR2 SNEGSKA (reference sequence). The CDR3: CSARPIWASGYTGELFF. In DNA form, the CDR3 reads TGCAGTGCTCGCCCGATTTGGGCTAGCGGGTACACCGGGGAGCTGTTTTTT.